This is a list of T cell receptor beta chains from one sample in a study of shared clonotypes between healthy human individuals. Assay: immunoSEQ multiplex PCR; the TCRdb copy retains only in-frame clones and omits some. This table holds around 640,000 clones, around 96% found once. The sample consisted of naive CD8+ T cells sorted from blood. These receptors all stem from a woman aged 25 to 39 in good health. The conserved cysteine and the conserved F or W are not part of the CDR3 here.

V gene,J gene,CDR3 protein
TRBV27,TRBJ1-2,ASSTLGTVGDGYT
TRBV19,TRBJ2-7,ASSIGQGKVDEQY
TRBV28,TRBJ1-4,ASSLGTALF
TRBV21-1,TRBJ2-2,ASSVSDRANTGELF
TRBV19,TRBJ2-7,ASSRPGTSVFHEQY
TRBV15,TRBJ1-1,ATQVGGEHTEAF
TRBV5-6,TRBJ2-2,ASSLPGAPTGELF
TRBV10-1,TRBJ2-7,ASSETGSSHEQY
TRBV13,TRBJ1-1,ASMAGRLVNTEAF
TRBV27,TRBJ2-5,ASSLRGTGDKTQY
TRBV5-6,TRBJ2-2,ASSLELAGHTGELF
TRBV11-2,TRBJ2-7,ASSLLAGPRAGQQY
TRBV30,TRBJ1-2,AWSERTEVSYGNYGYT
TRBV30,TRBJ1-3,AMVGIPGNTIY